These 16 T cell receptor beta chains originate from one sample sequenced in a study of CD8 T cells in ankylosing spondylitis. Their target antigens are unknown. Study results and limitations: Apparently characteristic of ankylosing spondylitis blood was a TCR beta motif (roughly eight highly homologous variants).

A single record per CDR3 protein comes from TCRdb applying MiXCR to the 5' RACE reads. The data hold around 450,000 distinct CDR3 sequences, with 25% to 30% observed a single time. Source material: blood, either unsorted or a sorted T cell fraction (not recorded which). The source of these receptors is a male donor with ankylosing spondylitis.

In DNA form, the CDR3 reads TGTGCCAGCACCCGGGACAGTATCACTCAGCCCCAGCATTTT. Amino acid sequence: CASTRDSITQPQHF. The chain joins TRBV6-1 to TRBJ1-5; TRBD1 matches 7 bases. The V and J ends lost 7 bases and 6 bases, in that order; junction bases with no gene match: 9. The CDR3 is made up of 14 amino acids. The germline CDR1 and CDR2 sequences are MNHNS and SASEGT.

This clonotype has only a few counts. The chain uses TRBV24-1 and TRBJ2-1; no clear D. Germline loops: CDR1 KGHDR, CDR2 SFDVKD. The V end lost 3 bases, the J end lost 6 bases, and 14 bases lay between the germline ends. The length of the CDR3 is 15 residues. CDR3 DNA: TGTGCCACCAGTGATCCTCTCCGGACCCTCAATGAGCAGTTCTTC. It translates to CATSDPLRTLNEQFF.

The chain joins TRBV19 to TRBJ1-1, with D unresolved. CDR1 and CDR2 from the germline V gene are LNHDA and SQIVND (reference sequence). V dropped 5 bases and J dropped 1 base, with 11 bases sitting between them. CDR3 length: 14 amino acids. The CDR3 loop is CASSFDRKNTEAFF. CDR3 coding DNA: TGTGCCAGTAGTTTCGATCGAAAGAACACTGAAGCTTTCTTT.

The CDR3 region has the DNA TGTGCCAGCAGCCAAGATATTTGGCGGCCCCTCCACTTT. Amino acid sequence: CASSQDIWRPLHF. The chain uses TRBV14 and TRBJ1-6; D remains unclear. Deletions cut 0 bases from V and 13 bases from J, with 10 bases between. The CDR3 is 13 residues long. Germline V CDR1 and CDR2: SGHDN, FVKESK.

The CDR3 nucleotides read TGCGCCAGCAACATAGCGGACAATACCGGGGAGCTGTTTTTT. Its translation: CASNIADNTGELFF. The rearrangement joins TRBV5-1 to TRBJ2-2, with D possibly being TRBD2 (6 bases). Between the trimmed V and J ends, which lost 6 bases and 5 bases, there was a span of 14 bases. Germline CDR1 and CDR2: SGHRS and YFSETQ. The CDR3 length is 14 residues.

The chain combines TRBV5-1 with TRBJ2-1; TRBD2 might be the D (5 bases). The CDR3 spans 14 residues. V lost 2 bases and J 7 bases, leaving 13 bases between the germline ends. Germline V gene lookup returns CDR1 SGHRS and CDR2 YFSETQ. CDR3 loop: CASSLAVTGNEQFF. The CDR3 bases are TGCGCCAGCAGCTTAGCGGTAACGGGAAATGAGCAGTTCTTC.

This CDR3 reads CSAPSRRDFGETQYF. DNA for the CDR3: TGCAGTGCTCCTTCCCGCCGGGACTTCGGGGAGACCCAGTACTTC. The chain carries TRBV20-1 and TRBJ2-5, with D possibly being TRBD2 (6 bases). This CDR3 is 15 amino acids long. V was pared by 5 bases and J by 5 bases, with 21 bases between. Germline CDR1 and CDR2: DFQATT and SNEGSKA (reference sequence).

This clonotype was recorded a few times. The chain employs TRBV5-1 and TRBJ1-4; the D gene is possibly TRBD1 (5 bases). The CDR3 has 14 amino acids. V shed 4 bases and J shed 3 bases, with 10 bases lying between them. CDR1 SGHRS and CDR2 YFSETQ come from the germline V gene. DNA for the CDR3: TGCGCCAGCAGCCTGGGAGGGGCTAATGAAAAACTGTTTTTT. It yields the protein CASSLGGANEKLFF.

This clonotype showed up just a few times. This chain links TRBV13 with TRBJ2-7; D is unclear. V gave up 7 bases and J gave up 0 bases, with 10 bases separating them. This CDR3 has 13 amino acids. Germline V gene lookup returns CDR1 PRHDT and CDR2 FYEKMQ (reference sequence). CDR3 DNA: TGTGCCAGCAAGGGCCCGAGCTCCTACGAGCAGTACTTC. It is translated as CASKGPSSYEQYF.

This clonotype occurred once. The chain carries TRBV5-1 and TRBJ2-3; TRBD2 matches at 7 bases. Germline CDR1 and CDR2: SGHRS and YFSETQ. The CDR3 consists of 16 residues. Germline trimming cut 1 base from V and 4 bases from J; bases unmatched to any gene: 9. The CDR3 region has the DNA TGCGCCAGCAGCTTGATTAGGGGAGGGCGGGCAGATACGCAGTATTTT. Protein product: CASSLIRGGRADTQYF. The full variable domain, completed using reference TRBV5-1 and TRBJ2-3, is KAGVTQTPRYLIKTRGQQVTLSCSPISGHRSVSWYQQTPGQGLQFLFEYFSETQRNKGNFPGRFSGRQFSNSRSEMNVSTLELGDSALYLCASSLIRGGRADTQYFGPGTRLTVL.

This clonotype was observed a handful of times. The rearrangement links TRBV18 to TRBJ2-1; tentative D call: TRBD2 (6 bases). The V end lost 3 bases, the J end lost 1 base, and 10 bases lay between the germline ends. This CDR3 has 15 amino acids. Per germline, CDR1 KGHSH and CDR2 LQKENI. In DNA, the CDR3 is TGTGCCAGCTCACCTTACCGGGAGTCCTACAATGAGCAGTTCTTC. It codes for CASSPYRESYNEQFF.

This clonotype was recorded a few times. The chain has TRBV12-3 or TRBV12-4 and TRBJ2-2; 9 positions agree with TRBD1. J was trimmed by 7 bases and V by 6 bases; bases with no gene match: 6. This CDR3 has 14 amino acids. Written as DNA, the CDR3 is TGTGCCAGCAGATTGACAGGGGGTGGCGGGGAGCTGTTTTTT. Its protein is CASRLTGGGGELFF.

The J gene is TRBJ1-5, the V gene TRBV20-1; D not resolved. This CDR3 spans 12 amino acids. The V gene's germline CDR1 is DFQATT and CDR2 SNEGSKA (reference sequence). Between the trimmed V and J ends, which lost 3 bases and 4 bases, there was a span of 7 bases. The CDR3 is CSASGPNQPQHF. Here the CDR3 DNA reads TGCAGTGCTAGTGGACCGAATCAGCCCCAGCATTTT.

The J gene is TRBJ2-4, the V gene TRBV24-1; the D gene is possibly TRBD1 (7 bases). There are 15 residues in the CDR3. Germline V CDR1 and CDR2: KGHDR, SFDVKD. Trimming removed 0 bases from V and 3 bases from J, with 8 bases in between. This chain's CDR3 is CATSDLQGGKNIQYF. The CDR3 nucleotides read TGTGCCACCAGTGATTTGCAGGGGGGCAAAAACATTCAGTACTTC.

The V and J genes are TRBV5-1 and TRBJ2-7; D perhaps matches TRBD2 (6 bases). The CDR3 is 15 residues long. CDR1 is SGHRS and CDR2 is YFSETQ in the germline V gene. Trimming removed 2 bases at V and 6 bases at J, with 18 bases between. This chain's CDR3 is CASSFGEAGPFEQYF. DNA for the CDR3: TGCGCCAGCAGCTTTGGGGAAGCGGGCCCTTTCGAGCAGTACTTC.

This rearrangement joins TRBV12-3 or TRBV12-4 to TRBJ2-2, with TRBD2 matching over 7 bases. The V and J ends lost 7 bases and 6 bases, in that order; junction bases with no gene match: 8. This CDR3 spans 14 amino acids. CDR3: CASNPTSWAGELFF. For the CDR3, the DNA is TGTGCCAGCAATCCGACTAGCTGGGCCGGGGAGCTGTTTTTT.